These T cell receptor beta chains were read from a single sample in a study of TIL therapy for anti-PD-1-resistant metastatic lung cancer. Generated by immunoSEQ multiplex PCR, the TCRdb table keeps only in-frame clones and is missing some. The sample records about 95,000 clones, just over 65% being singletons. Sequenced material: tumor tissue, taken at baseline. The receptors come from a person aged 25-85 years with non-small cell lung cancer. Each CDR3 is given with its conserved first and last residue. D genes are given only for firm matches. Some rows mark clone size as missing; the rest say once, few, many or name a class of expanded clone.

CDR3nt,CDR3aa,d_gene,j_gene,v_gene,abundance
TGTGCCTGGAGTTATCAAAACATTCAGTACTTC,CAWSYQNIQYF,.,TRBJ2-4,TRBV30,.
TGCGCCAGCAGTAGATTGGACCAGTCCTCCTACGAGCAGTACTTC,CASSRLDQSSYEQYF,.,TRBJ2-7,TRBV5-1,.
TGTGCCACCAGCCCGAGAGGGGTTGGCTATGGCTACACCTTC,CATSPRGVGYGYTF,.,TRBJ1-2,TRBV15,few
TGTGCCAGCAGTTTCCTTAAAGATGAGCAGTTCTTC,CASSFLKDEQFF,.,TRBJ2-1,TRBV7-9,.
TGTGCCAGCAGCCAATCCGGGGAGCTGTTTTTT,CASSQSGELFF,.,TRBJ2-2,TRBV3-1/TRBV3-2,.
TGCAGCGTTGAAGGGACTTATTATGGCTACACCTTC,CSVEGTYYGYTF,.,TRBJ1-2,TRBV29-1,.
TGTGCCAGCAGCTCTCTAGTTTCCGGGGAGCTGTTTTTT,CASSSLVSGELFF,.,TRBJ2-2,TRBV7-3,.
TGTGCCAGCAGCCAAGACTCAGGGGGAGGGGCGGGGTCAGGTTCACCCCTCCACTTT,CASSQDSGGGAGSGSPLHF,TRBD1,TRBJ1-6,TRBV3-1/TRBV3-2,.
TGTGCCATCAGTGAGTCGACAGATACGCAGTATTTT,CAISESTDTQYF,.,TRBJ2-3,TRBV10-3,.
TGTGCCAGCAGCTTAGTCGTGGGGATGGGTAGCGGGGAGCTGTTTTTT,CASSLVVGMGSGELFF,.,TRBJ2-2,TRBV7-2,few
TGTGCCAGCACCCCTAGCGGAACGAACACCGGGGAGCTGTTTTTT,CASTPSGTNTGELFF,TRBD2,TRBJ2-2,TRBV6-5,.
TGTGCCAGCAGTTTAGTTGAAGCTTTCTTT,CASSLVEAFF,.,TRBJ1-1,TRBV12-3/TRBV12-4,.
TGTGCCAGCAGTTCGCCCGGGACACAGAACACTGAAGCTTTCTTT,CASSSPGTQNTEAFF,.,TRBJ1-1,TRBV28,.
TGTGCCAGCAGCTTACCACAGGGGTTTGAAGCTTTCTTT,CASSLPQGFEAFF,TRBD1,TRBJ1-1,TRBV7-2,.
TGTGCCAGCAGCCTCTTTCTTGATCAGCCCCAGCATTTT,CASSLFLDQPQHF,.,TRBJ1-5,TRBV4-2,few
TGTGCCAGCAGCCGGACGGACAGCTACGAGCAGTACTTC,CASSRTDSYEQYF,.,TRBJ2-7,TRBV5-6,.
TGTGCCAGCAGCTTAGAAAGGCCTGGCGCGGACTTC,CASSLERPGADF,.,TRBJ2-7,TRBV7-9,.
TGCAGCGTTGAAGATCGGGGGGTGGAGACTGAAGCTTTCTTT,CSVEDRGVETEAFF,.,TRBJ1-1,TRBV29-1,few
TGCGCCAGCAGCCAAGAGAGGTGGGGGGCCTCCTACGAGCAGTACTTC,CASSQERWGASYEQYF,.,TRBJ2-7,TRBV4-3,.
TGCAGTGCTACTGACAACTCCTACGAGCAGTACTTC,CSATDNSYEQYF,.,TRBJ2-7,TRBV20-1,once
TGCGCCAGCAGCTTGGGACAGGGCGGAGAGGGGACCCAGTACTTC,CASSLGQGGEGTQYF,TRBD1,TRBJ2-5,TRBV5-1,.
TGTGCCAGCAGCTTAGGAAATAGCGGACAAGAGACCCAGTACTTC,CASSLGNSGQETQYF,.,TRBJ2-5,TRBV7-7,few
TGTGCCAGCACCCTCCCGGGACAGCACACTGAAGCTTTCTTT,CASTLPGQHTEAFF,TRBD1,TRBJ1-1,TRBV28,.
TGTGCCAGCAGTTTAGGGACAGATACGCAGTATTTT,CASSLGTDTQYF,.,TRBJ2-3,TRBV27,.
TGTGCCAGCAGCCTATCGGGACTTCAGAATGAGCAGTTCTTC,CASSLSGLQNEQFF,.,TRBJ2-1,TRBV7-3,.
TGTGCCAGCAGTTTAGCAGAGGCACCCAAGGGCTACGAGCAGTACTTC,CASSLAEAPKGYEQYF,.,TRBJ2-7,TRBV27,.
TGTGCCAGCAGCTTAGCGGGCCCGGGAGGCGGAAACACCATATATTTT,CASSLAGPGGGNTIYF,.,TRBJ1-3,TRBV7-9,medium-sized
TGTGCCAGCTCAACCGGGACAGTTTACGAGCAGTACTTC,CASSTGTVYEQYF,TRBD1,TRBJ2-7,TRBV18,many
TGTGCCAGCAGTCCCCTGGTAGTAGCGGGAGGGCTAAGGTCCGGGGAGCTGTTTTTT,CASSPLVVAGGLRSGELFF,TRBD2,TRBJ2-2,TRBV6-6,.
TGTGCCTGGAGTGTAGGCCTGGCGAGTCAGCCCCAGCATTTT,CAWSVGLASQPQHF,.,TRBJ1-5,TRBV30,.
TGTGCCAGCATAGTACAGAGCTCCTACAATGAGCAGTTCTTC,CASIVQSSYNEQFF,.,TRBJ2-1,TRBV27,few
TGTGCCAGCTCACCCCTCCCGACAGGTAGCAATCAGCCCCAGCATTTT,CASSPLPTGSNQPQHF,.,TRBJ1-5,TRBV18,.
TGTGCCAGCAGTGAGTTTGGGGTCAATCAGCCCCAGCATTTT,CASSEFGVNQPQHF,.,TRBJ1-5,TRBV2,.
TGTGCCAGCTTGGGGGGGGGCACCGGGGCCAACGTCCTGACTTTC,CASLGGGTGANVLTF,.,TRBJ2-6,TRBV28,few
TGTGCCAGCAGCTTGGCTGGCAGGTACAATGAGCAGTTCTTC,CASSLAGRYNEQFF,.,TRBJ2-1,TRBV5-4,.